The T cell receptor beta chain described here comes from a study of blood T cells in healthy people across ages. A sample-barcoded 5' primer and a J-beta primer mix were used in a second PCR of about 6 to 12 cycles. MiXCR, run by TCRdb on the 5' RACE reads, gives a single entry per CDR3 protein. Of more than 650,000 distinct CDR3 sequences detected, about a fifth appear once; the ten largest clones hold 22%. This clonotype was counted only a few times. The authors extracted at least 5 micrograms of total RNA per sample. V was clipped by 5 bases and J by 5 bases; unmatched bases: 2. The length of the CDR3 is 14 residues. In germline, CDR1 is ENHRY, CDR2 SYGVKD.

The sequencing sample was made of blood. The rearrangement uses TRBV10-3 and TRBJ2-7; the match to TRBD2 covers 14 bases. The sequence was obtained from a man aged 65 to 85 in good health. The CDR3 bases are TGTGCCATCAGTCAGGGACTAGCGGGGGACGAGCAGTACTTC. This gives the protein CAISQGLAGDEQYF.